Following are 27 T cell receptor beta chains from one sample sequenced in a study of T cell changes during pregnancy in multiple sclerosis. Produced via immunoSEQ multiplex PCR; TCRdb's table is partial and in-frame only. The repertoire holds about 72,000 clones, around 92% seen once, with 0.55% to 0.85% in the top ten. The specimen was peripheral blood, collected in the third trimester of pregnancy. The receptors come from a female donor in good health, enrolled as a control in a pregnancy study.

This rearrangement joins TRBV11-2 to TRBJ1-1; perhaps TRBD1 as D (6 bases). The ends were cut back, 1 base at V and 1 base at J, with 7 bases in the middle. The CDR3 has 14 residues. Per the germline V gene, CDR1 is SGHAT and CDR2 is FQNNGV. For the CDR3, the DNA is TGTGCCAGCAGCTTAGTAGGGGGGAACACTGAAGCTTTCTTT. As protein: CASSLVGGNTEAFF. The whole variable domain, filled in from reference TRBV11-2 and TRBJ1-1, reads EAGVAQSPRYKIIEKRQSVAFWCNPISGHATLYWYQQILGQGPKLLIQFQNNGVVDDSQLPKDRFSAERLKGVDSTLKIQPAKLEDSAVYLCASSLVGGNTEAFFGQGTRLTVV.

This chain links TRBV27 with TRBJ2-7, with TRBD1 matching over 7 bases. After removal of 4 bases from V and 6 bases from J, the junction contained 9 bases not matched to a gene. Germline CDR1 and CDR2: MNHEY and SMNVEV (reference sequence). The CDR3 covers 14 residues. DNA for the CDR3: TGTGCCAGCAGTTCGACAGGGAGTAACCGCGAGCAGTACTTC. Translating gives CASSSTGSNREQYF.

The genes are TRBV2 and TRBJ2-3; 13 bases agree with TRBD2. After removal of 6 bases from V and 5 bases from J, the junction contained 8 bases not matched to a gene. Per the germline V gene, CDR1 is SNHLY and CDR2 is FYNNEI. This CDR3 spans 16 amino acids. For the CDR3, the DNA is TGTGCCAGCAGACCTGTACTAGCGGGGGGGGGAGATACGCAGTATTTT. Translation gives CASRPVLAGGGDTQYF.

The rearrangement links TRBV2 to TRBJ2-1, with 7 bases identical to TRBD1. The germline V gene encodes CDR1 SNHLY and CDR2 FYNNEI. The trim removed 2 bases at V and 2 bases at J, leaving 0 bases unmatched. This CDR3 region has 14 residues. The CDR3 region is CASSEQGAYNEQFF. In DNA, the CDR3 is TGTGCCAGCAGTGAACAGGGGGCCTACAATGAGCAGTTCTTC.

The chain has TRBV7-6 and TRBJ2-2; 8 bases align to TRBD2. This CDR3 has 15 amino acids. Germline trimming cut 8 bases from V and 2 bases from J; bases unmatched to any gene: 7. Germline V gene lookup returns CDR1 SGHVS and CDR2 FNYEAQ. CDR3: CASLRRGGNTGELFF. CDR3 sequence (DNA): TGTGCCAGCCTCAGACGGGGGGGAAACACCGGGGAGCTGTTTTTT.

The chain has TRBV6-5 and TRBJ2-1; 7 bases align to TRBD2. The CDR3 is 16 amino acids. Germline assignment: CDR1 MNHEY and CDR2 SVGAGI. After removal of 0 bases from V and 10 bases from J, the junction contained 12 bases not matched to a gene. Written as DNA, the CDR3 is TGTGCCAGCAGTTACTCTGCTCGCGGGAGAAACTGGGAGCAGTTCTTC. Protein sequence: CASSYSARGRNWEQFF.

This rearrangement joins TRBV11-2 to TRBJ1-1; 9 bases agree with TRBD1. J lost 8 bases, V lost 0 bases, and 7 bases had no gene match. Germline loops: CDR1 SGHAT, CDR2 FQNNGV. The CDR3 spans 15 residues. The CDR3 sequence is CASSLDPRDRGEAFF. The CDR3 coding sequence is TGTGCCAGCAGCTTAGATCCTCGAGACAGGGGGGAAGCTTTCTTT.

The chain recombines TRBV7-9 with TRBJ1-5, with D tentatively TRBD1 (5 bases). The germline CDR1 and CDR2 sequences are SEHNR and FQNEAQ (reference sequence). This CDR3 contains 14 residues. V was shortened by 4 bases and J by 4 bases, with 11 bases between the two germline ends. The CDR3 loop is CASSSARGNQPQHF. The CDR3 DNA reads TGTGCCAGCAGCTCCGCCCGGGGGAATCAGCCCCAGCATTTT.

V usage is TRBV5-6 and J usage is TRBJ2-7, with 8 bases that match TRBD1. CDR3 length: 14 residues. The junction had 7 bases not matched to a gene; V was cut back by 5 bases and J by 3 bases. Looked up from germline, CDR1 is SGHDT and CDR2 is YYEEEE. The CDR3 sequence is CASSLTGDVYEQYF. The CDR3 coding sequence is TGTGCCAGCAGTTTGACAGGGGACGTCTACGAGCAGTACTTC.

V and J are TRBV28 and TRBJ1-3; D remains ambiguous. The CDR3 length is 15 residues. Trimming left V 0 bases short and J 4 bases short, with 10 bases between. CDR1 is MDHEN, CDR2 SYDVKM, per germline. The CDR3 DNA is TGTGCCAGCAGTTTATGGGGAGGTAGCGGAAACACCATATATTTT. Translation: CASSLWGGSGNTIYF.

The CDR3 sequence is CASSLGGWEGLMEQYF. In DNA form, the CDR3 reads TGTGCCAGCAGCTTAGGGGGTTGGGAGGGACTGATGGAGCAGTACTTC. The chain has TRBV11-2 and TRBJ2-7, with 7 positions matching TRBD2. Losses at the gene ends were 1 base for V and 7 bases for J; bases not matched to a gene: 13. CDR3 length: 16 residues. Germline V gene sequence: CDR1 SGHAT, CDR2 FQNNGV. Variable domain in full (rest from reference TRBV11-2 and TRBJ2-7): EAGVAQSPRYKIIEKRQSVAFWCNPISGHATLYWYQQILGQGPKLLIQFQNNGVVDDSQLPKDRFSAERLKGVDSTLKIQPAKLEDSAVYLCASSLGGWEGLMEQYFGPGTRLTVT.

This clone was seen a single time. This rearrangement joins TRBV6-1 to TRBJ1-5; the D gene is possibly TRBD1 (6 bases). Germline V gene data show CDR1 as MNHNS and CDR2 as SASEGT. The V and J ends lost 5 bases and 4 bases respectively, with 15 bases between them. The CDR3 is made up of 15 amino acids. CDR3 region: CASSTHLDRNQPQHF. CDR3 DNA: TGTGCCAGCAGTACCCACCTGGACAGAAATCAGCCCCAGCATTTT.

The chain joins TRBV11-2 to TRBJ2-1, with 7 bases matching TRBD2. The CDR3 has 17 residues. The germline gives CDR1 SGHAT, CDR2 FQNNGV. J gave up 4 bases and V 1 base, and 10 bases lay outside the gene matches. CDR3 protein: CASSLGVGLAEYNEQFF. CDR3 DNA: TGTGCCAGCAGCTTAGGGGTTGGGCTAGCGGAGTACAATGAGCAGTTCTTC.

The chain recombines TRBV5-4 with TRBJ2-7; 9 bases match TRBD1. V was pared by 4 bases and J by 2 bases, with 10 bases of the junction left unmatched. Germline V gene data show CDR1 as SGHNT and CDR2 as YYREEE (reference sequence). The CDR3 contains 16 residues. CDR3 protein: CASSRPGQGITYEQYF. In nucleotides, the CDR3 is TGTGCCAGCAGCCGCCCGGGACAGGGAATAACCTACGAGCAGTACTTC.

V is TRBV30 and J is TRBJ2-5; D gene unclear. The V gene's germline CDR1 is GTSNPN and CDR2 SVGIG (reference sequence). The CDR3 runs 12 residues. The DNA for the CDR3 is TGTGCGTCGACTCCTAACGAAGAGACCCAGTACTTC. Its protein is CASTPNEETQYF. Full variable domain (missing parts from reference TRBV30 and TRBJ2-5): SQTIHQWPATLVQPVGSPLSLECTVEGTSNPNLYWYRQAAGRGLQLLFYSVGIGQISSEVPQNLSASRPQDRQFILSSKKLLLSDSGFYLCASTPNEETQYFGPGTRLLVL.

The CDR3: CASSLPGKSTDTQYF. The CDR3 nucleotides are TGTGCCAGCAGCCTCCCAGGGAAGAGCACAGATACGCAGTATTTT. The V call is TRBV9, the J call TRBJ2-3, with a tentative D call TRBD1 (5 bases). The germline V and J ends were trimmed by 4 bases and 0 bases, with 12 bases remaining between them. Germline lookup yields CDR1 SGDLS and CDR2 YYNGEE. The CDR3 length is 15 residues.

V and J are TRBV25-1 and TRBJ2-1, with 8 bases aligning to TRBD1. Germline V lookup: CDR1 MGHDK, CDR2 SYGVNS. This CDR3 spans 14 amino acids. Trimming at V came to 10 bases and at J to 0 bases, leaving 5 bases not matched to a gene. The CDR3 nucleotides are TGTGCCACCCAGGGGGCCAGCTCCTACAATGAGCAGTTCTTC. It encodes CATQGASSYNEQFF.

This clone came up a few times. The V and J genes are TRBV7-2 and TRBJ1-1; D is unresolved. V gave up 8 bases and J gave up 1 base, with 17 bases separating them. Germline CDR1 SGHTA, CDR2 FQGNSA. The CDR3 loop spans 15 amino acids. The CDR3 reads CASLGGLIRNTEAFF. CDR3 nucleotide sequence: TGTGCCAGCCTAGGAGGACTTATCCGGAACACTGAAGCTTTCTTT.

The chain has TRBV18 and TRBJ1-6; 9 bases are a match to TRBD1. Germline V gives CDR1 KGHSH, CDR2 LQKENI. This CDR3 contains 14 residues. V gave up 4 bases and J gave up 10 bases; unmatched junction bases: 5. The CDR3 sequence: CASSQDRGQSPLHF. DNA of the CDR3: TGTGCCAGCTCACAGGACAGGGGCCAATCACCCCTCCACTTT.

In its sample, this clone was seen once. This rearrangement joins TRBV5-1 to TRBJ1-5; D is undetermined. Looked up from germline, CDR1 is SGHRS and CDR2 is YFSETQ. V was pared by 2 bases and J by 4 bases, with 7 bases between. The CDR3 loop spans 13 amino acids. CDR3 coding DNA: TGCGCCAGCAGCTTCTACGGGAATCAGCCCCAGCATTTT. Translation gives CASSFYGNQPQHF.

The CDR3 region is CATSPLRVWNTEAFF. CDR3 in DNA: TGTGCCACCAGCCCCTTGCGCGTATGGAACACTGAAGCTTTCTTT. The chain has TRBV15 and TRBJ1-1; D uncertain. Germline V gene lookup returns CDR1 LNHNV and CDR2 YYDKDF (reference sequence). This CDR3 spans 15 amino acids. V was cut by 5 bases and J by 1 base, with 14 bases left in between.

The gene calls are TRBV11-2 and TRBJ2-7; the match to TRBD1 covers 8 bases. Losses at the gene ends were 0 bases for V and 6 bases for J; bases not matched to a gene: 13. CDR1 and CDR2 (germline): SGHAT, FQNNGV. The CDR3 loop spans 17 amino acids. CDR3 amino acids: CASSLEPPGTGKGEQYF. In DNA form, the CDR3 reads TGTGCCAGCAGCTTAGAACCGCCCGGGACAGGAAAGGGCGAGCAGTACTTC.

This clone was recorded a few times. CDR3 in amino acids: CAISASLNTEAFF. Here the CDR3 DNA reads TGTGCCATCAGTGCGAGCCTGAACACTGAAGCTTTCTTT. The chain employs TRBV10-3 and TRBJ1-1; D call uncertain. V was cut by 4 bases and J by 0 bases, with 6 bases left in between. The germline CDR1 and CDR2 sequences are ENHRY and SYGVKD. This CDR3 is built from 13 residues.

The chain is built from TRBV20-1 and TRBJ1-2; D unclear. CDR3 length equals 11 residues. The germline V gene has CDR1 DFQATT and CDR2 SNEGSKA (reference sequence). Trimming took 5 bases from V and 4 from J, leaving 8 bases between them. DNA for the CDR3: TGCAGTGCTTATAACTCCTATGGCTACACCTTC. This sequence encodes CSAYNSYGYTF.

The gene calls are TRBV19 and TRBJ1-2; TRBD1 agrees at 7 bases. CDR1 LNHDA and CDR2 SQIVND come from the germline V gene (reference sequence). This CDR3 contains 14 residues. With 5 bases clipped from V and 3 bases from J, the junction kept 6 bases outside the gene matches. Here the CDR3 DNA reads TGTGCCAGTAGTGCTAGACAGGGCTACTATGGCTACACCTTC. Protein: CASSARQGYYGYTF.

CDR3: CASSPLRVASGANVLTF. For the CDR3, the DNA is TGTGCCAGCTCACCACTACGGGTGGCCTCTGGGGCCAACGTCCTGACTTTC. The J gene is TRBJ2-6, the V gene TRBV18, with no clear D. The V gene's germline CDR1 is KGHSH and CDR2 LQKENI. The CDR3 contains 17 residues. The ends were cut back, 1 base at V and 0 bases at J, with 10 bases in the middle.

This rearrangement joins TRBV7-2 to TRBJ2-1; the D gene is possibly TRBD2 (6 bases). CDR3 size: 15 residues. Germline values: CDR1 SGHTA, CDR2 FQGNSA. The V and J ends lost 1 base and 2 bases respectively, with 9 bases between them. As DNA, the CDR3 is TGTGCCAGCAGCTTAGGTCCGGGGGCCTACAATGAGCAGTTCTTC. Translation gives CASSLGPGAYNEQFF.